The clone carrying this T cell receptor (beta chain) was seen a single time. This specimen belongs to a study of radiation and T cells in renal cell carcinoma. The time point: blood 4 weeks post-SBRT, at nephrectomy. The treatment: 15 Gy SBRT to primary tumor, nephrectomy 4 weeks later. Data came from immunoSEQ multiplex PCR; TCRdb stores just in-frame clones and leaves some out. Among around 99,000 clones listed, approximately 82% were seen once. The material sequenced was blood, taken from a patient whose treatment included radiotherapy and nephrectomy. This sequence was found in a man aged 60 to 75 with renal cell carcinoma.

As DNA, the CDR3 is TGCGCCAGCACTGCCCGCGGTCGAAGCACAGATACGCAGTATTTT. As protein: CASTARGRSTDTQYF. This chain uses TRBV5-1 with TRBJ2-3; no definite D call. The CDR3 is 15 amino acids. The V and J ends lost 6 bases and 0 bases respectively, with 14 bases between them. The germline CDR1 and CDR2 sequences are SGHRS and YFSETQ. Together with reference TRBV5-1 and TRBJ2-3, the CDR3 gives the full variable domain: KAGVTQTPRYLIKTRGQQVTLSCSPISGHRSVSWYQQTPGQGLQFLFEYFSETQRNKGNFPGRFSGRQFSNSRSEMNVSTLELGDSALYLCASTARGRSTDTQYFGPGTRLTVL.